Presented here are 27 T cell receptor beta chains from one specimen sequenced in a study of Ad26.COV2.S vaccination and SARS-CoV-2 variants. The repertoire was sequenced with immunoSEQ multiplex PCR; TCRdb's copy has only in-frame clones and lacks some. The table records 440,000 or so clones, 80% to 90% of them present only once. Treatment meaning: some 20 received Ad26.COV2.S at low or high dose, single or two shots; about five received placebo; per-sample allocation not given. Day 63 following the first vaccine or placebo injection was when the samples were taken. The sample consisted of peripheral blood, taken in a trial of Ad26.COV2.S vaccine versus placebo. The receptors derive from a person between 18 and 65 years old who received the Ad26.COV2.S COVID-19 vaccine or a placebo.

With respect to this clone: Other DNA sequences within the sample encode an identical CDR3. V usage is TRBV5-1 and J usage is TRBJ2-1, with TRBD1 as a possible D gene (6 bases). Germline CDR1 SGHRS, CDR2 YFSETQ. V lost 4 bases to trimming and J lost 7 bases, with 15 bases between them. The CDR3 runs 14 residues. In nucleotides, the CDR3 is TGCGCCAGCAGCCTGGGGGCCGGATCGAATGAGCAGTTCTTC. It yields the protein CASSLGAGSNEQFF. Full variable domain (outside the CDR3, taken from reference TRBV5-1 and TRBJ2-1): KAGVTQTPRYLIKTRGQQVTLSCSPISGHRSVSWYQQTPGQGLQFLFEYFSETQRNKGNFPGRFSGRQFSNSRSEMNVSTLELGDSALYLCASSLGAGSNEQFFGPGTRLTVL.

This chain connects TRBV2 to TRBJ1-2; D is uncertain. CDR1 is SNHLY, CDR2 FYNNEI, per germline. The CDR3 loop spans 12 amino acids. Deletions cut 7 bases from V and 2 bases from J, with 8 bases between. The CDR3 DNA sequence: TGTGCCAGCACTATGACCAACTATGGCTACACCTTC. Encoded protein: CASTMTNYGYTF.

This chain connects TRBV28 to TRBJ1-3; D not resolved. CDR1 MDHEN and CDR2 SYDVKM come from the germline V gene. V gave up 3 bases and J gave up 0 bases, with 9 bases separating them. The CDR3 totals 15 residues. The CDR3 nucleotides are TGTGCCAGCAGTTTCGGTACAGACTCTGGAAACACCATATATTTT. Amino acid sequence: CASSFGTDSGNTIYF.

This chain links TRBV30 with TRBJ1-4; D not certain. Germline assignment: CDR1 GTSNPN and CDR2 SVGIG (reference sequence). This CDR3 is 16 amino acids long. V shed 1 base and J shed 0 bases, with 12 bases lying between them. This CDR3 reads CAWSGGKAATNEKLFF. The CDR3 DNA reads as TGTGCCTGGAGTGGTGGGAAAGCCGCAACTAATGAAAAACTGTTTTTT.

A remark on this clone: The same CDR3 is also encoded by other DNA sequences in this sample. The V gene is TRBV7-9, the J gene TRBJ2-2; D uncertain. Per germline, CDR1 SEHNR and CDR2 FQNEAQ (reference sequence). The CDR3 has 13 residues. Trimming cost V 5 bases and J 2 bases, with 6 bases left between them. CDR3 amino acids: CASSPSNTGELFF. CDR3 coding DNA: TGTGCCAGCAGCCCCTCAAACACCGGGGAGCTGTTTTTT.

As DNA, the CDR3 is TGTGCCAGCAGTTTAATTGGGGAGGGTACTGAAGCTTTCTTT. The encoded protein is CASSLIGEGTEAFF. The genes are TRBV27 and TRBJ1-1; the D is unclear. CDR1 and CDR2 (germline): MNHEY, SMNVEV (reference sequence). This CDR3 has 14 residues. With 2 bases removed from V and 5 bases from J, the gap between germline ends came to 12 bases.

The chain joins TRBV6-2 or TRBV6-3 to TRBJ2-1; D gene unclear. V lost 0 bases, J lost 7 bases, and 13 bases lay in between. This CDR3 is built from 15 residues. The germline gives CDR1 MNHEY, CDR2 SVGEGT. The CDR3 nucleotides read TGTGCCAGCAGTTACTCGCTTACGAGCTTGAATGAGCAGTTCTTC. Its protein is CASSYSLTSLNEQFF.

The V and J genes are TRBV28 and TRBJ2-3; 9 bases align to TRBD1. Germline CDR1 reads MDHEN; CDR2 reads SYDVKM. Trimming took 6 bases from V and 4 from J; bases not matched to a gene: 11. The CDR3 runs 16 residues. In nucleotides, the CDR3 is TGTGCCAGCAGGCCCGTAGGACAGGGGAACCCAGATACGCAGTATTTT. This gives the protein CASRPVGQGNPDTQYF.

V is TRBV2 and J is TRBJ2-6; D is possibly TRBD1 (5 bases). The CDR3 is made up of 16 amino acids. In germline, CDR1 is SNHLY, CDR2 FYNNEI. Trimming took off 6 bases at V and 0 bases at J, with 12 bases between the two ends. The CDR3: CASRVRALSGANVLTF. The CDR3 coding sequence is TGTGCCAGCAGAGTCAGGGCCCTCTCTGGGGCCAACGTCCTGACTTTC.

The chain carries TRBV10-2 and TRBJ2-7, with a weak D call TRBD1 (5 bases). V shed 3 bases and J shed 4 bases, with 16 bases lying between them. The germline CDR1 and CDR2 sequences are WSHSY and SAAADI. The CDR3 has 15 residues. CDR3 region: CASSDQGGHLYEQYF. CDR3 nucleotide sequence: TGCGCCAGCAGTGATCAAGGCGGACACCTTTACGAGCAGTACTTC.

V is TRBV6-5 and J is TRBJ1-3; D gene uncertain. The ends were cut back, 8 bases at V and 0 bases at J, with 2 bases in the middle. The CDR3 loop spans 11 amino acids. Germline V gene sequence: CDR1 MNHEY, CDR2 SVGAGI. CDR3 residues: CASLSGNTIYF. CDR3 in DNA: TGTGCCAGCCTCTCTGGAAACACCATATATTTT.

The chain is built from TRBV24-1 and TRBJ2-3, with 7 bases fitting TRBD1. V lost 3 bases and J lost 0; bases outside the gene matches: 2. CDR3 size: 15 residues. CDR1 KGHDR and CDR2 SFDVKD come from the germline V gene. The CDR3 DNA is TGTGCCACCAGTGATGGGGACAGTAGCACAGATACGCAGTATTTT. As protein: CATSDGDSSTDTQYF.

The rearrangement uses TRBV6-2 or TRBV6-3 and TRBJ1-5, with D tentatively TRBD1 (5 bases). Looked up from germline, CDR1 is MNHEY and CDR2 is SVGEGT. This CDR3 is built from 20 residues. The V end was cut by 2 bases, the J end by 3 bases, with 26 bases between. The CDR3 DNA is TGTGCCAGCAGTTACCAACAACCCCTTTTTTATGCGGGACCCAATCAGCCCCAGCATTTT. This encodes CASSYQQPLFYAGPNQPQHF.

The genes are TRBV3-1 (or the pseudogene TRBV3-2) and TRBJ2-3, with D uncertain. Trimming removed 1 base from V and 5 bases from J, with 4 bases in between. The CDR3 covers 12 residues. Germline V gene data show CDR1 as LGHDT and CDR2 as YNNKEL (reference sequence). This CDR3 is CASSQVEDTQYF. The CDR3 DNA reads TGTGCCAGCAGCCAAGTGGAAGATACGCAGTATTTT.

The rearrangement joins TRBV19 to TRBJ1-2, with 7 bases matching TRBD1. The length of the CDR3 is 17 residues. Germline lookup yields CDR1 LNHDA and CDR2 SQIVND (reference sequence). J lost 3 bases, V lost 5 bases, and 15 bases had no gene match. Here the CDR3 DNA reads TGTGCCAGTAGTCGGGCAACCGGGACAGCCCTTGACTATGGCTACACCTTC. The encoded protein is CASSRATGTALDYGYTF.

This clone has a single count. The chain recombines TRBV7-9 with TRBJ1-3; D is ambiguous. CDR1 is SEHNR, CDR2 FQNEAQ, per germline (reference sequence). V lost 5 bases to trimming and J lost 2 bases, with 1 base between them. This CDR3 spans 11 amino acids. The CDR3 protein is CASSTGNTIYF. The DNA for the CDR3 is TGTGCCAGCAGCACTGGAAACACCATATATTTT.

As concerns this clone: This CDR3 is also generated by other DNA sequences in the sample. The chain links TRBV27 to TRBJ1-1, with D maybe TRBD1 (6 bases). V lost 3 bases, J lost 1 base, and 6 bases lay in between. The CDR3 is 13 residues long. CDR1 is MNHEY, CDR2 SMNVEV, per germline (reference sequence). CDR3 in amino acids: CASSLGANTEAFF. The CDR3 DNA is TGTGCCAGCAGTTTGGGGGCGAACACTGAAGCTTTCTTT.

V usage is TRBV25-1 and J usage is TRBJ1-1; D is unresolved. This CDR3 is 14 amino acids long. CDR1 is MGHDK, CDR2 SYGVNS, per germline. The V end was cut by 5 bases, the J end by 1 base, with 11 bases between. The CDR3 bases are TGTGCCAGCAGTAGGTCGGGTACGAACACTGAAGCTTTCTTT. Translation gives CASSRSGTNTEAFF.

V and J are TRBV27 and TRBJ1-5, with a possible D match to TRBD1 (6 bases). Trimming removed 4 bases from V and 2 bases from J, with 12 bases in between. Germline CDR1 reads MNHEY; CDR2 reads SMNVEV (reference sequence). This CDR3 is built from 15 residues. The CDR3 spells CASSSTGRGNQPQHF. CDR3 in DNA: TGTGCCAGCAGTTCCACAGGGAGGGGCAATCAGCCCCAGCATTTT.

The chain is built from TRBV28 and TRBJ2-7, with a weak D call TRBD2 (6 bases). The germline V and J ends were trimmed by 2 bases and 0 bases, with 8 bases remaining between them. The CDR3 is made up of 14 amino acids. Germline CDR1 is MDHEN and CDR2 is SYDVKM. CDR3 DNA sequence: TGTGCCAGCAGTTTACCGGGAGCCTCCTACGAGCAGTACTTC. This encodes CASSLPGASYEQYF. Full variable domain (outside the CDR3, taken from reference TRBV28 and TRBJ2-7): DVKVTQSSRYLVKRTGEKVFLECVQDMDHENMFWYRQDPGLGLRLIYFSYDVKMKEKGDIPEGYSVSREKKERFSLILESASTNQTSMYLCASSLPGASYEQYFGPGTRLTVT.

The chain couples TRBV6-5 to TRBJ1-6; 7 bases line up with TRBD1. CDR3 length equals 12 residues. J was trimmed by 9 bases and V by 6 bases; bases with no gene match: 2. Germline values: CDR1 MNHEY, CDR2 SVGAGI. The CDR3 bases are TGTGCCAGCAGAAACAGGGGTTCACCCCTCCACTTT. Its translation is CASRNRGSPLHF.

This chain joins TRBV20-1 and TRBJ1-5; no firm D call. The V end was cut by 3 bases, the J end by 10 bases, with 10 bases between. This CDR3 region has 11 residues. CDR1 and CDR2 from the germline V gene are DFQATT and SNEGSKA (reference sequence). The CDR3 is CSASGPGPQHF. CDR3 coding DNA: TGCAGTGCTAGCGGACCGGGACCCCAGCATTTT.

The V and J genes are TRBV19 and TRBJ2-1; unclear D gene. The CDR3 runs to 13 residues. V lost 4 bases and J lost 4, with 8 bases in between. Germline loops: CDR1 LNHDA, CDR2 SQIVND (reference sequence). CDR3 loop: CASSNKVYNEQFF. CDR3 nucleotides: TGTGCCAGTAGTAATAAGGTATACAATGAGCAGTTCTTC.

The chain carries TRBV11-1 and TRBJ2-1, with 11 bases fitting TRBD2. This CDR3 has 15 amino acids. J gave up 8 bases and V 4 bases, and 7 bases lay outside the gene matches. From germline, CDR1 is SGHAT and CDR2 FQDESV (reference sequence). CDR3 amino acids: CASSSLAGGRYEQFF. DNA for the CDR3: TGTGCCAGCAGCTCCTTAGCGGGGGGGCGGTATGAGCAGTTCTTC. Using reference TRBV11-1 and TRBJ2-1 for the parts outside the CDR3, the full variable domain is EAEVAQSPRYKITEKSQAVAFWCDPISGHATLYWYRQILGQGPELLVQFQDESVVDDSQLPKDRFSAERLKGVDSTLKIQPAELGDSAMYLCASSSLAGGRYEQFFGPGTRLTVL.

The chain carries TRBV5-1 and TRBJ2-1; 10 bases align to TRBD1. Per the germline V gene, CDR1 is SGHRS and CDR2 is YFSETQ. The CDR3 runs 16 residues. J gave up 8 bases and V 5 bases, and 13 bases lay outside the gene matches. In nucleotides, the CDR3 is TGCGCCAGCAGACTGACAGGGGGCCCCCTTCCGTATGAGCAGTTCTTC. This codes for CASRLTGGPLPYEQFF.

The V and J genes are TRBV5-5 and TRBJ2-1, with D possibly TRBD1 on 7 matching bases. Per the germline V gene, CDR1 is SGHKS and CDR2 is YYEKEE (reference sequence). This CDR3 comprises 13 residues. V dropped 7 bases and J dropped 9 bases, with 17 bases sitting between them. The CDR3 protein is CASLLQGGFEQFF. As DNA, the CDR3 is TGTGCCAGCCTCCTCCAGGGGGGCTTTGAGCAGTTCTTC.

This clone was seen a single time. J is TRBJ2-1 and V is TRBV11-2; TRBD1 aligns across 12 bases. The trim removed 5 bases at V and 9 bases at J, leaving 8 bases unmatched. The CDR3 consists of 15 residues. Germline-derived CDR1 and CDR2 are SGHAT and FQNNGV. The CDR3 DNA follows: TGTGCCAGCAGCCCAGGGACAGGGGGCCCGGGTGAGCAGTTCTTC. Its translation is CASSPGTGGPGEQFF.